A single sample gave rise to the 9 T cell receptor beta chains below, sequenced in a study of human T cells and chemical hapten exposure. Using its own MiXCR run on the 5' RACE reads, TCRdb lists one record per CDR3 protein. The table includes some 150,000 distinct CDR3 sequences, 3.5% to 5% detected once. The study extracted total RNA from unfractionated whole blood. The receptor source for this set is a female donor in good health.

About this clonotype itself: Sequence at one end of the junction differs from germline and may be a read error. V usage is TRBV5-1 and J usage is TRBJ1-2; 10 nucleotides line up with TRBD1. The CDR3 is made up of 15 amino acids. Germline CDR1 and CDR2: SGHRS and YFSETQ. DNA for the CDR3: TGCGCCAGCAGCTTGGTGACAGGGGGCAGCTATGGCGACACCTTC. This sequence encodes CASSLVTGGSYGDTF.

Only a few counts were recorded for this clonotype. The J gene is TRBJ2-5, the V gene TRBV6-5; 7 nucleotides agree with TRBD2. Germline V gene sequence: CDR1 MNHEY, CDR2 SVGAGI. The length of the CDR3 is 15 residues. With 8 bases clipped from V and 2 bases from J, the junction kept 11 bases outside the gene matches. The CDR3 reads CASGPERGVQETQYF. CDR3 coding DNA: TGTGCCAGCGGCCCGGAGCGGGGAGTTCAAGAGACCCAGTACTTC.

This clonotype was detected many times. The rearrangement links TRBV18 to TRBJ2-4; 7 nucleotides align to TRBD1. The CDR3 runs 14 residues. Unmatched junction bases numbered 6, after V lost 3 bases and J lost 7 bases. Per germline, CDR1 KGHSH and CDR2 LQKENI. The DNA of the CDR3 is TGTGCCAGCTCACCGCCTGACAGGGTTAACATTCAGTACTTC. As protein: CASSPPDRVNIQYF.

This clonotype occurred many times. The DNA of the CDR3 is TGCGCCAGCAGCGGGCAGCGGGGGGGCCGAGATACGCAGTATTTT. Encoded protein: CASSGQRGGRDTQYF. The chain carries TRBV5-1 and TRBJ2-3; TRBD2 matches 10 bases. The CDR3 totals 15 residues. V lost 4 bases to trimming and J lost 5 bases; unmatched junction nucleotides: 7. From germline, CDR1 is SGHRS and CDR2 YFSETQ. The full variable domain, rest sourced from reference TRBV5-1 and TRBJ2-3, is KAGVTQTPRYLIKTRGQQVTLSCSPISGHRSVSWYQQTPGQGLQFLFEYFSETQRNKGNFPGRFSGRQFSNSRSEMNVSTLELGDSALYLCASSGQRGGRDTQYFGPGTRLTVL.

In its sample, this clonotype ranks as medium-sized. Written as DNA, the CDR3 is TGTGCCAGCACCCGACTAGCGGACGGGGGCAATGAGCAGTTCTTC. This sequence encodes CASTRLADGGNEQFF. The rearrangement joins TRBV28 to TRBJ2-1, with 9 nucleotides matching TRBD2. CDR3 length: 15 residues. Germline assignment: CDR1 MDHEN and CDR2 SYDVKM. The V segment lost 7 bases and the J segment 6 bases; nucleotides outside the gene matches: 10.

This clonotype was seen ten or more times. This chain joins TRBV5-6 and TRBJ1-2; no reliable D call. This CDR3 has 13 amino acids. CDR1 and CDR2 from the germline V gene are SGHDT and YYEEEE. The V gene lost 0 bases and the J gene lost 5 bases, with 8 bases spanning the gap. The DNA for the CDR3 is TGTGCCAGCAGCTTGGGGAACCCTTATGGCTACACCTTC. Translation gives CASSLGNPYGYTF.

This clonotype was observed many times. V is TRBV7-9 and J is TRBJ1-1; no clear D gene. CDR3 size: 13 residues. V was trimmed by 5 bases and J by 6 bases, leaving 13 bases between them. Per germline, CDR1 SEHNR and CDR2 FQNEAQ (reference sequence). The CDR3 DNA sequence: TGTGCCAGCAGCCGTATTAGGGATTCTGAAGCTTTCTTT. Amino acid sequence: CASSRIRDSEAFF.

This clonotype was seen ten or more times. CDR3 nucleotide sequence: TGTGCCAGCAGCCACTCGGGACAGATTAACTATGGCTACACCTTC. Amino acid sequence: CASSHSGQINYGYTF. The V gene is TRBV11-2, the J gene TRBJ1-2; 7 nucleotides match TRBD1. CDR1 is SGHAT and CDR2 is FQNNGV in the germline V gene. CDR3 length: 15 amino acids. The ends lost 5 bases at V and 1 base at J; junction bases unmatched: 7.

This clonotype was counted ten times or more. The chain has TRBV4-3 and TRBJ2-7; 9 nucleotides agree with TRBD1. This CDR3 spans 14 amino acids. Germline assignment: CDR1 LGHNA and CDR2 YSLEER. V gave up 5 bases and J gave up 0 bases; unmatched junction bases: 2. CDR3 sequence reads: CASSRDRVSYEQYF. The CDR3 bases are TGCGCCAGCAGCAGGGACAGGGTCTCCTACGAGCAGTACTTC.